This TCR beta chain was captured by sequencing in a study of T cell repertoires in cytomegalovirus infection. Study context: Evidence of both CMV infection and a matching HLA type came from public TCR beta signatures.

Findings and limits, study-wide: Public TCR beta family frequency separated CMV-and-HLA carriers, including in an independent cohort. Dominating the ex vivo response were TCR beta clonotypes that were CMV-specific and HLA-C-restricted.

Details on this clonotype: Its antigen is not identified.

A single record per CDR3 protein comes from TCRdb applying MiXCR to the reads. The repertoire holds 55,000 to 70,000 distinct CDR3 sequences, with approximately 22% as singletons. CDR1 and CDR2 (germline): MRHNA, SNTAGT. With 7 bases removed from V and 3 bases from J, the gap between germline ends came to 16 bases. The CDR3 covers 14 residues. Sequencing was done on a sample of PBMCs, sequenced either directly or after in vitro stimulation (not recorded which). The sequence was obtained from a human donor in good health (CMV status not recorded). Some clones in this sample may be carry-over from other donors' samples. The chain couples TRBV6-4 to TRBJ2-7; either TRBD1 or TRBD2 may fit D (5 bases each). The CDR3 sequence is CASNRDEILYEQYF. The CDR3 DNA follows: TGTGCCAGCAATCGGGACGAGATACTCTACGAGCAGTACTTC.